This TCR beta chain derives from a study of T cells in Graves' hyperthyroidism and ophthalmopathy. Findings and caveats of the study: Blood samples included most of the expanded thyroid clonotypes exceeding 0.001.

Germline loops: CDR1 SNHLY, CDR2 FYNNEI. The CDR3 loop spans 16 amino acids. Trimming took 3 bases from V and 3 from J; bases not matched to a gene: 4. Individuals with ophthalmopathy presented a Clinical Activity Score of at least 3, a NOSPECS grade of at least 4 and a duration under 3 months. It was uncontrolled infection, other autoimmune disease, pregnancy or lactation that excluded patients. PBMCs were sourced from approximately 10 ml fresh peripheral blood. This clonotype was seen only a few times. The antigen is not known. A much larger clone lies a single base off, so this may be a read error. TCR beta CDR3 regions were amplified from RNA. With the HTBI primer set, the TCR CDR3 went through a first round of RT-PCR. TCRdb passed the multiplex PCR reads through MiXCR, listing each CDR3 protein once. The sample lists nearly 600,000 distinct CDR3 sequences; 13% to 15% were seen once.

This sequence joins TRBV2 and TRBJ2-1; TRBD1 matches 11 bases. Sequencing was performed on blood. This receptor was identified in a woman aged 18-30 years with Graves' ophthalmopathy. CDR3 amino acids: CASSDGTGGYYNEQFF. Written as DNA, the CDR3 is TGTGCCAGCAGTGATGGGACAGGGGGATACTACAATGAGCAGTTCTTC.